This T cell receptor beta chain was identified in a study of T cell changes during pregnancy in multiple sclerosis. The V gene lost 4 bases and the J gene lost 5 bases, with 18 bases spanning the gap. CDR3 length equals 15 residues. CDR1 and CDR2 (germline): MNHEY, SVGAGI. Repertoires were generated with immunoSEQ multiplex PCR, while TCRdb's copy carries only in-frame clones and drops some. Of under 55,000 clones listed, about 90% are singletons. Sequencing was performed on CD8+ T cells from peripheral blood mononuclear cells, taken after pregnancy. The origin of this receptor is a female donor with multiple sclerosis, enrolled in a pregnancy study. This chain links TRBV6-5 with TRBJ2-7; D is perhaps TRBD1 (7 bases). The DNA for the CDR3 is TGTGCCAGCAGTTTCGGAGGGACAGATAGACACGAGCAGTACTTC. As protein: CASSFGGTDRHEQYF.